This T cell receptor beta chain was identified in a study of shared clonotypes between healthy human individuals. Broader study findings: Against clonotypes common to all four donors, non-shared ones had lower generation probabilities. Large depth notwithstanding, sorted-subset sequencing proved incomplete by rarefaction. Across subsets, estimated richness was generally greater for naive than for memory populations.

Remarks on this clone: Antigen unknown.

The CDR3 spans 13 residues. Germline-derived CDR1 and CDR2 are SGHDT and YYEEEE. The V and J ends lost 4 bases and 1 base respectively, with 5 bases between them. As processed by the authors: Filtering differed for immunoSEQ, which gave only junction sequences without quality scores. Produced via immunoSEQ multiplex PCR; TCRdb's table is partial and in-frame only. D and trimming come from the DNA, and the V and J calls and clone size come from that table. The sample contains 2 million to 2.5 million clones, 90% to 95% of which appear only once. The receptor was isolated from a man aged 18 to 29 in good health. The chain joins TRBV5-6 to TRBJ1-4; D ambiguous. The sequencing sample was made of naive CD4+ T cells sorted from blood. The sample's subset: CD45RA+ positively selected. The CDR3 protein is CASSPRTNEKLFF. CDR3 DNA: TGTGCCAGCAGCCCCAGAACTAATGAAAAACTGTTTTTT.